A single sample is the source of the 8 T cell receptor beta chains below, sequenced in a study of T cell responses to AZD1222 COVID-19 vaccine. Profiled with immunoSEQ multiplex PCR; TCRdb holds only in-frame clones, not every one. The sample has approximately 180,000 clones, approximately 90% seen once. Sample: peripheral blood, taken on day 0 of AZD1222 vaccination. The receptors were gathered from an adult in good health.

CDR3 DNA: TGTGCTAGTGGTTTTTCGCCGGGCCTGGGGGGAGAAGATGAGCAGTTCTTC. The encoded protein is CASGFSPGLGGEDEQFF. V and J are TRBV12-5 and TRBJ2-1; TRBD2 might be the D (6 bases). In germline, CDR1 is LGHNT, CDR2 FRNRAP. The CDR3 totals 17 residues. With 3 bases removed from V and 8 bases from J, the gap between germline ends came to 23 bases.

This sequence joins TRBV5-1 and TRBJ1-6; no firm D call. V lost 0 bases to trimming and J lost 5 bases, with 21 bases between them. Germline V lookup: CDR1 SGHRS, CDR2 YFSETQ. The CDR3 runs 19 residues. The CDR3 is CASSLGGMRTTGHNSPLHF. CDR3 in DNA: TGCGCCAGCAGCTTGGGAGGTATGAGGACGACCGGCCATAATTCACCCCTCCACTTT.

The V and J genes are TRBV24-1 and TRBJ1-2, with TRBD1 matching over 7 bases. The CDR3 contains 14 residues. Germline V gene lookup returns CDR1 KGHDR and CDR2 SFDVKD. After removal of 2 bases from V and 7 bases from J, the junction contained 6 bases not matched to a gene. CDR3 nucleotide sequence: TGTGCCACCAGTGATTCTATACGACAGGGTGGCTACACCTTC. Protein: CATSDSIRQGGYTF.

This sequence joins TRBV18 and TRBJ1-3; possibly TRBD1 for D (6 bases). The CDR3 contains 16 residues. Trimming left V 3 bases short and J 4 bases short, with 16 bases between. The germline V gene encodes CDR1 KGHSH and CDR2 LQKENI. The CDR3 is CASSPTSAQGGNTIYF. The CDR3 DNA sequence: TGTGCCAGCTCACCCACCTCGGCACAGGGCGGAAACACCATATATTTT.

Relative to its sample, this clone is medium-sized. The rearrangement joins TRBV13 to TRBJ2-2, with 11 bases aligning to TRBD2. The germline gives CDR1 PRHDT, CDR2 FYEKMQ (reference sequence). The CDR3 is 15 amino acids. V lost 6 bases, J lost 6 bases, and 6 bases stayed unmatched. The CDR3 sequence: CASRHSGGAPGELFF. The CDR3 DNA sequence: TGTGCCAGCAGGCATAGCGGGGGGGCCCCCGGGGAGCTGTTTTTT.

CDR3 in DNA: TGCGCCAGCAGCCTAGGGGTAAATGAGCAGTTCTTC. Its protein product is CASSLGVNEQFF. The chain carries TRBV5-1 and TRBJ2-1; tentatively, D is TRBD1 (5 bases). Deletions cut 4 bases from V and 7 bases from J, with 9 bases between. The CDR3 length is 12 residues. Per the germline V gene, CDR1 is SGHRS and CDR2 is YFSETQ.

This rearrangement joins TRBV7-2 to TRBJ1-4, with 8 bases lining up with TRBD1. CDR1 SGHTA and CDR2 FQGNSA come from the germline V gene. Trimming at V came to 8 bases and at J to 8 bases, leaving 10 bases not matched to a gene. This CDR3 has 14 amino acids. CDR3 in amino acids: CASHPGTGSEKLFF. CDR3 bases: TGTGCCAGCCATCCGGGGACAGGATCAGAAAAACTGTTTTTT.

This clone was counted a single time. At one end the junction does not follow the germline gene, possibly because of a read error. J is TRBJ1-2 and V is TRBV9; weak D call: TRBD1 (5 bases). The V gene's germline CDR1 is SGDLS and CDR2 YYNGEE. This CDR3 comprises 13 residues. CDR3 sequence reads: CASSGGYSYGYTF. The CDR3 DNA reads TGTGCCAGCAGCGGGGGGTACAGCTATGGTTACACCTTC. Complete variable domain (other parts from reference TRBV9 and TRBJ1-2): DSGVTQTPKHLITATGQRVTLRCSPRSGDLSVYWYQQSLDQGLQFLIQYYNGEERAKGNILERFSAQQFPDLHSELNLSSLELGDSALYFCASSGGYSYGYTFGSGTRLTVV.